Below, one T cell receptor beta chain is given with its context. The data derive from a study of shared clonotypes between healthy human individuals. CDR1 is MNHEY, CDR2 SVGAGI, per germline. With 2 bases removed from V and 3 bases from J, the gap between germline ends came to 10 bases. The CDR3 is made up of 15 amino acids. Data came from immunoSEQ multiplex PCR; TCRdb stores just in-frame clones and leaves some out. The data contain hundreds of thousands of clones, over 65% of them singletons. Sequences were obtained from memory CD4+ T cells sorted from blood. The subset here: CD45RA-negative fraction. The source is a woman younger than 45 in good health. The J gene is TRBJ1-4, the V gene TRBV6-5; D is unresolved. The CDR3 coding sequence is TGTGCCAGCAGTTACCCCACCGGAGCTAATGAAAAACTGTTTTTT. Translation gives CASSYPTGANEKLFF.